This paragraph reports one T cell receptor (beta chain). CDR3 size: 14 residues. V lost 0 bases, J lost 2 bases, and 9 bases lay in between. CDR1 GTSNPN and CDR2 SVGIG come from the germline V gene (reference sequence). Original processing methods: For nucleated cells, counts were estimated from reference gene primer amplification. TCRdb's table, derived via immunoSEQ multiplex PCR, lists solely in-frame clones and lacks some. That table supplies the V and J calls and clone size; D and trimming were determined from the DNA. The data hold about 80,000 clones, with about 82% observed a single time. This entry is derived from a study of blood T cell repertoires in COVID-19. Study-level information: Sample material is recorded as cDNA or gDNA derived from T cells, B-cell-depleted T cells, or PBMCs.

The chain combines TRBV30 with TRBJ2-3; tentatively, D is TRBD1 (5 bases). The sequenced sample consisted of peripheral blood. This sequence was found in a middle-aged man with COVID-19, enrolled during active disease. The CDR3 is CAWSVGANTDTQYF. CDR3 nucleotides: TGTGCCTGGAGTGTAGGGGCGAACACAGATACGCAGTATTTT.